This T cell receptor (beta chain) was obtained from a study of CD8 T cells in ankylosing spondylitis. Points from the study as a whole: Disease-linked clones were found to be CD8+ and relatively rare in peripheral blood. Apparently characteristic of ankylosing spondylitis blood was a TCR beta motif (roughly eight highly homologous variants). Reportedly, matched ankylosing spondylitis synovial fluid was significantly enriched for disease-linked clones.

This clonotype was observed at least ten times. Its matching antigen is unknown. From germline, CDR1 is SGHRS and CDR2 YFSETQ. With 3 bases removed from V and 7 bases from J, the gap between germline ends came to 11 bases. The CDR3 has 13 amino acids. For TCR beta, libraries came from quantitative 5'-RACE with molecular barcodes. TCRdb processed the 5' RACE reads anew with MiXCR; each CDR3 protein has one entry. The sample consists of approximately 260,000 distinct CDR3 sequences, 8.6% of them appearing once. This chain joins TRBV5-1 and TRBJ2-1, with D unclear. Sequenced input: blood, either unsorted or a sorted T cell fraction (not recorded which). This receptor was identified in a male donor with ankylosing spondylitis or in good health (not recorded which). CDR3 coding DNA: TGCGCCAGCAGCTGGACCCCTTCGAATGAGCAGTTCTTC. Protein sequence: CASSWTPSNEQFF.